Listed below are T cell receptor beta chains from one sample, sequenced in a study of response to subunit inactivated influenza vaccine. TCRdb passed the RT-PCR reads through MiXCR, listing each CDR3 protein once. The data hold fewer than 800,000 distinct CDR3 sequences, with 15% to 17% observed a single time. The material was PBMCs from blood, obtained 11 to 12 days after vaccination. Every receptor here comes from a man aged 45-60 years who received an inactivated influenza vaccine. Both conserved end residues are part of each CDR3. D genes are given only for firm matches. Only some rows state a clone size, as once, few, many or a class for expanded clones.

J gene | D gene | V gene | clone size | CDR3 DNA | CDR3 protein
TRBJ2-5 | - | TRBV20-1 | few | TGCAGTGCTAGAGATTATGCCGGGACGGACCAAGAGACCCAGTACTTC | CSARDYAGTDQETQYF
TRBJ2-7 | TRBD1 | TRBV7-2 | - | TGTGCCAGCAGCTTTGTGGTAAGGGACAGGTTGGGCTTCTACGAGCAGTACTTC | CASSFVVRDRLGFYEQYF
TRBJ2-1 | - | TRBV7-6 | few | TGTGCCAGCAGCCAACTATGGGCGGGGGCCTCGACCTACAATGAGCAGTTCTTC | CASSQLWAGASTYNEQFF
TRBJ2-5 | TRBD2 | TRBV28 | - | TGTGCCAGCAGACGTCTAGCGGGAGGTATGGAGACCCAGTACTTC | CASRRLAGGMETQYF
TRBJ2-3 | - | TRBV9 | few | TGTGCCAGCAGCGCCCTGACACAAACAGATACGCAGTATTTT | CASSALTQTDTQYF
TRBJ2-2 | - | TRBV2 | few | TGTGCCAGCAGCCTGATGAAAAACACCGGGGAGCTGTTTTTT | CASSLMKNTGELFF
TRBJ2-3 | TRBD2 | TRBV29-1 | - | TGCAGCGTTGAAATTCCGGGACTAGCGGGGAAAAGCACAGATACGCAGTATTTT | CSVEIPGLAGKSTDTQYF
TRBJ2-1 | TRBD1 | TRBV20-1 | - | TGCAGTGCTAGAGAAGGACAGGTTAACAATGAGCAGTTCTTC | CSAREGQVNNEQFF
TRBJ1-5 | TRBD1 | TRBV12-3/TRBV12-4 | - | TGTGCCAGCAGTCCGACAGGGGGTATGCGGCCCCAGCATTTT | CASSPTGGMRPQHF
TRBJ1-1 | - | TRBV11-2 | many | TGTGCCAGCAGCTTAGAAGTGCATAGTGAAGCTTTCTTT | CASSLEVHSEAFF
TRBJ1-1 | TRBD1 | TRBV12-3/TRBV12-4 | many | TGTGCCAGCAGCAGGGGACAGGGGGGGGCTGAAGCTTTCTTT | CASSRGQGGAEAFF
TRBJ2-1 | - | TRBV28 | - | TGTGCCAGCAGTCTTCCCGGGACCGCCTCCTACAATGAGCAGTTCTTC | CASSLPGTASYNEQFF
TRBJ2-1 | TRBD1 | TRBV20-1 | few | TGCAGTGCTGATCCGGGACAGGGTTACAATGAGCAGTTCTTC | CSADPGQGYNEQFF
TRBJ2-1 | TRBD2 | TRBV29-1 | - | TGCAGCGTTCGAGCGGGACGTCATCCCAATGAGCAGTTCTTC | CSVRAGRHPNEQFF
TRBJ2-7 | - | TRBV20-1 | many | TGCAGTGCCCCCATAACCCACTCCTACGAGCAGTACTTC | CSAPITHSYEQYF
TRBJ2-7 | TRBD1 | TRBV7-2 | - | TGTGCCAGCACCTCAGGGGGTCCCTACGAGCAGTACTTC | CASTSGGPYEQYF
TRBJ1-4 | - | TRBV6-6 | - | TGTGCCAGCTCTGACGGGAATGAAAGACTGTTTTTT | CASSDGNERLFF
TRBJ2-7 | - | TRBV6-1 | - | TGTGCCAGCAGTGAGGTGGGCAGGGAAACCTACGAGCAGTACTTC | CASSEVGRETYEQYF
TRBJ1-5 | - | TRBV25-1 | - | TGTGCCAGCAGTGTCGTCGGGGGGACCCCGGCCCAGCATTTT | CASSVVGGTPAQHF
TRBJ1-2 | - | TRBV10-3 | - | TGTGCCTCAGGAGGCTATGGCTACACCTTC | CASGGYGYTF
TRBJ2-7 | - | TRBV12-3/TRBV12-4 | many | TGTGCCAGCAGTTTAATGGGGGGCAGGGTTGACGAGCAGTACTTC | CASSLMGGRVDEQYF
TRBJ2-7 | TRBD1 | TRBV5-1 | few | TGCGCCAGCAGCTTGCCGACAGGACAGGGGAACCTTAGGTACGAGCAGTACTTC | CASSLPTGQGNLRYEQYF
TRBJ2-1 | - | TRBV20-1 | few | TGCAGTGCTAGAGGACGAAATTCCTACAATGAGCAGTTCTTC | CSARGRNSYNEQFF
TRBJ2-2 | TRBD1 | TRBV11-1 | few | TGTGCCAGCAGCTTTGCAGGGGGCGCGGACACCGGGGAGCTGTTTTTT | CASSFAGGADTGELFF
TRBJ2-1 | TRBD1 | TRBV6-1 | many | TGTGCCAGCAGCCGGACAGGGGGCGCATACAATGAGCAGTTCTTC | CASSRTGGAYNEQFF
TRBJ2-1 | TRBD2 | TRBV7-2 | few | TGTGCCAGCAGCTTAGTAGCGACTAGCGGGAGCGGCAATGAGCAGTTCTTC | CASSLVATSGSGNEQFF
TRBJ2-7 | - | TRBV20-1 | few | TGCAGTGCTAGGACACCGGGACTGAACTACGAGCAGTACTTC | CSARTPGLNYEQYF
TRBJ1-2 | TRBD1 | TRBV7-2 | few | TGTGCCAGCAGCGAGACAGGGAGACGTGGCTACACCTTC | CASSETGRRGYTF
TRBJ1-5 | - | TRBV28 | - | TGTGCCAGCAGTTCCTCGGCCGCCGGGAGCTACAATCAGCCCCAGCATTTT | CASSSSAAGSYNQPQHF